The source of this T cell receptor (beta chain) is a study of spatial heterogeneity in lung cancer. TCR cDNA molecules were tagged individually, and each one carried a unique molecular identifier. In TCRdb, the 5' RACE reads were re-called with MiXCR into one record per CDR3 protein. The table shows approximately 40,000 distinct CDR3 sequences, with approximately 7% occurring only once. The CDR3 loop spans 13 amino acids. Germline CDR1 reads DFQATT; CDR2 reads SNEGSKA (reference sequence). The ends lost 3 bases at V and 1 base at J; junction bases unmatched: 3. This clonotype was detected many times. Indicated time point: sample taken at primary tumor resection. Unsorted whole RNA from tumor, nontumor lung or frozen PBMC underwent sequencing.

The receptor comes from a female donor with early-stage non-small cell lung cancer. The source material was PBMCs, sampled at surgery. The chain links TRBV20-1 to TRBJ2-7, with TRBD1 matching 7 bases. The CDR3 loop is CSARRDSSYEQYF. As DNA, the CDR3 is TGCAGTGCTAGGAGGGACAGTTCCTACGAGCAGTACTTC.